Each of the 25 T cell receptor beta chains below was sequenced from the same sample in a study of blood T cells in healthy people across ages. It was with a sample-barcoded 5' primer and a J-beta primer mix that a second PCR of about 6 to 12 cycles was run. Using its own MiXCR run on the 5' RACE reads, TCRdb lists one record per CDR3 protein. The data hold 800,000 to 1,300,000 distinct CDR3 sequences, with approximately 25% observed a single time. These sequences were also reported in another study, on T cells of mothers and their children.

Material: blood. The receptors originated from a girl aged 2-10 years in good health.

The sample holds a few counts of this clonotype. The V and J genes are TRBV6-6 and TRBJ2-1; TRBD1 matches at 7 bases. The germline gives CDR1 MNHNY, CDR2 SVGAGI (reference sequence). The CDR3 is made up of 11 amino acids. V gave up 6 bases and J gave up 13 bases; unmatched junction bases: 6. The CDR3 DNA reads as TGTGCCAGCAGCCCCCGGACAGGACAGTTCTTC. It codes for CASSPRTGQFF.

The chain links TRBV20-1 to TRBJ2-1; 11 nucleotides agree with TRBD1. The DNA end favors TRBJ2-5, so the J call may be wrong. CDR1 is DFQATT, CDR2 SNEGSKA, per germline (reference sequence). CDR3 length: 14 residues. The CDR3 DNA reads TGCAGTGCCCGGGGGGACAGGGGGAAAGAGACCCAGTACTTC. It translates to CSARGDRGKETQYF.

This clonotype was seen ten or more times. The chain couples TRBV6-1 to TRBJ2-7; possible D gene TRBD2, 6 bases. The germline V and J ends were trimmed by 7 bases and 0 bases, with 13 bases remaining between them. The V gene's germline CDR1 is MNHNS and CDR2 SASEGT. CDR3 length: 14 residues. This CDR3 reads CASTHGGVSYEQYF. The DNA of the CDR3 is TGTGCCAGCACCCACGGAGGGGTCTCCTACGAGCAGTACTTC.

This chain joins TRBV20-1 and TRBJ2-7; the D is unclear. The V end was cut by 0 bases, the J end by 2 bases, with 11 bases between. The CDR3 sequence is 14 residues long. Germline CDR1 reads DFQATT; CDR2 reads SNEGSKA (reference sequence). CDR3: CSARDLADPYEQYF. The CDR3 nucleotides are TGCAGTGCTAGAGATTTGGCGGACCCCTACGAGCAGTACTTC.

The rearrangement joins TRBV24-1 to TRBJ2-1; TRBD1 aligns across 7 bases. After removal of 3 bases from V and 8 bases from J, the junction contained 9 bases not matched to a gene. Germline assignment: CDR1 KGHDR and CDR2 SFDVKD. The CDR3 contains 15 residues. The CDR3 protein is CATSDGPTGFHEQFF. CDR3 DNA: TGTGCCACCAGTGATGGGCCGACAGGGTTCCATGAGCAGTTCTTC.

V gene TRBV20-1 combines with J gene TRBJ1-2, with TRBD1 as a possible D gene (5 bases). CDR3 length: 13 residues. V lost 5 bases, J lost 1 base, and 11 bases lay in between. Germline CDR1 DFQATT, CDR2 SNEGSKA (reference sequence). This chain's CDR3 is CSAGSGHNYGYTF. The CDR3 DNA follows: TGCAGTGCTGGATCTGGACATAACTATGGCTACACCTTC.

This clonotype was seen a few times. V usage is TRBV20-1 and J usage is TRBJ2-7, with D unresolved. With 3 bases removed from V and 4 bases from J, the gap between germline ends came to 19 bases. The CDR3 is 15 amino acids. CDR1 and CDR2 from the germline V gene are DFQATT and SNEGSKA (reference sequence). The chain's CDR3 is CSARGPTVPRYEQYF. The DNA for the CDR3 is TGCAGTGCTAGGGGCCCCACGGTTCCACGGTACGAGCAGTACTTC.

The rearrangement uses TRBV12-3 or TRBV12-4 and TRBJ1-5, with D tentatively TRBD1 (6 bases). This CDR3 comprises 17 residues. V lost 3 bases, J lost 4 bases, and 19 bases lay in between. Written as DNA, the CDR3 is TGTGCCAGCAGTTTCCGGGGTTTCGGGGGCACTAATCAGCCCCAGCATTTT. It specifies CASSFRGFGGTNQPQHF.

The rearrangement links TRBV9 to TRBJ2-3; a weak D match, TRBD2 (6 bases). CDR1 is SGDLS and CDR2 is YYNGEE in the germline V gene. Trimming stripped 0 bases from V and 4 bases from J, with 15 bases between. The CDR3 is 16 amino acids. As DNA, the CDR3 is TGTGCCAGCAGCGTAGAGCTAGCGCCACTCGCAGATACGCAGTATTTT. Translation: CASSVELAPLADTQYF.

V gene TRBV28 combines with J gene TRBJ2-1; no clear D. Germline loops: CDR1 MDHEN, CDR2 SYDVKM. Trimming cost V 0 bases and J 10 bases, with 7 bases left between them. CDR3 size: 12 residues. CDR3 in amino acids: CASSLWGSEQFF. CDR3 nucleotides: TGTGCCAGCAGTTTATGGGGGTCGGAGCAGTTCTTC. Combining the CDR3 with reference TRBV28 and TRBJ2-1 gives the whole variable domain DVKVTQSSRYLVKRTGEKVFLECVQDMDHENMFWYRQDPGLGLRLIYFSYDVKMKEKGDIPEGYSVSREKKERFSLILESASTNQTSMYLCASSLWGSEQFFGPGTRLTVL.

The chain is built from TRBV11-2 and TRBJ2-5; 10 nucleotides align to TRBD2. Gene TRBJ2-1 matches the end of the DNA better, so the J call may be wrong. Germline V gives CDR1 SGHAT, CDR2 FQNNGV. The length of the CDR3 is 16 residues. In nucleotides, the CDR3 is TGTGCCAGCAGGCCAACCGGGACTAGCGAGGTCGTTGAGCAGTTCTTC. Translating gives CASRPTGTSEVVEQFF.

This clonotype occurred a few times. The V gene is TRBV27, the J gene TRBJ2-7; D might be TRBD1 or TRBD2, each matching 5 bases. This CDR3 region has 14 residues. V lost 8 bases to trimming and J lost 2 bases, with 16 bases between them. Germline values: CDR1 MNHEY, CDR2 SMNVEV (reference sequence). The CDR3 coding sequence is TGTGCCAGCGGTATTCGGGGCAGCACCTACGAGCAGTACTTC. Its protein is CASGIRGSTYEQYF.

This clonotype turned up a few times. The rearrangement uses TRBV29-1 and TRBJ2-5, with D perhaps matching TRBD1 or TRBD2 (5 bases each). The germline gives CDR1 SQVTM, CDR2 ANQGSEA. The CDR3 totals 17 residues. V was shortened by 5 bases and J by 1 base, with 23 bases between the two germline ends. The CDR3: CSVKGTPRVGPQETQYF. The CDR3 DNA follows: TGCAGCGTTAAAGGGACCCCTAGGGTGGGTCCCCAAGAGACCCAGTACTTC.

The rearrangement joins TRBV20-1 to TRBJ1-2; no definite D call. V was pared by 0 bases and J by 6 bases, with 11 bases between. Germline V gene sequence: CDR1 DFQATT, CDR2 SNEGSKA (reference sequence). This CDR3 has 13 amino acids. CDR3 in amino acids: CSARDRRTDGYTF. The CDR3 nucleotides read TGCAGTGCTAGAGATAGGAGGACTGATGGCTACACCTTC.

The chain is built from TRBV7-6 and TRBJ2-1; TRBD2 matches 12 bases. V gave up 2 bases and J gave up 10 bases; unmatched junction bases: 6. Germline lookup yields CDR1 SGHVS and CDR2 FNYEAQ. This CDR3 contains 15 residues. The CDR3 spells CASSLLAGGPREQFF. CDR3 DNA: TGTGCCAGCAGCTTACTAGCGGGGGGGCCCAGGGAGCAGTTCTTC. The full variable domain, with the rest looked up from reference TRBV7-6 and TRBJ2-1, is GAGVSQSPRYKVTKRGQDVALRCDPISGHVSLYWYRQALGQGPEFLTYFNYEAQQDKSGLPNDRFSAERPEGSISTLTIQRTEQRDSAMYRCASSLLAGGPREQFFGPGTRLTVL.

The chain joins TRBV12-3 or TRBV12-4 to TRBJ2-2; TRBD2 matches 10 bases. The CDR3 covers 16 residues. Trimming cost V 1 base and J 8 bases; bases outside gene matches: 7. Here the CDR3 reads CASSLGLAGVQGELFF. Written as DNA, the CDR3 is TGTGCCAGCAGTTTAGGGCTAGCGGGAGTACAAGGGGAGCTGTTTTTT.

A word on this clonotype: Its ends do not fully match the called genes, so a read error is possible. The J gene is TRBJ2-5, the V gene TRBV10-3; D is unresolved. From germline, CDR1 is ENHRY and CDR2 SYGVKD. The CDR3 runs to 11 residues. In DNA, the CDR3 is TGTGCCATCAGTGATGGGCCTAGGCTCGACTTC. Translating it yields CAISDGPRLDF.

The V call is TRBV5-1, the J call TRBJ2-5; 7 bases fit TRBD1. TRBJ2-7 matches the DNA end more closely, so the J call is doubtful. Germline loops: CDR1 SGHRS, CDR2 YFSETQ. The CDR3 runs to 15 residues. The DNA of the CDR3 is TGCGCCAGCAGCTCCACGGACAGGAGTTGGTACGAGCAGTACTTC. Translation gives CASSSTDRSWYEQYF.

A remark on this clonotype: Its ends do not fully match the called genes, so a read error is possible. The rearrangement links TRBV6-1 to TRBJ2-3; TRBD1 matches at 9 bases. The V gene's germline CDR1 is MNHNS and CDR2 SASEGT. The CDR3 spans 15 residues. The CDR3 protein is CANSKQGAWGDTQYF. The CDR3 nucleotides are TGTGCCAACAGTAAACAGGGGGCCTGGGGGGATACGCAGTATTTT.

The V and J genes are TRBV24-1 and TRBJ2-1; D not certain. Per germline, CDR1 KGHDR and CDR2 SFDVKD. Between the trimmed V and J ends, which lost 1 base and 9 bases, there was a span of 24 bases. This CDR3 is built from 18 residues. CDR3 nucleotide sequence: TGTGCCACCAGTGATTTATCCCAACCCTTGGGCCTCCGCAGTGAGCAGTTCTTC. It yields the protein CATSDLSQPLGLRSEQFF.

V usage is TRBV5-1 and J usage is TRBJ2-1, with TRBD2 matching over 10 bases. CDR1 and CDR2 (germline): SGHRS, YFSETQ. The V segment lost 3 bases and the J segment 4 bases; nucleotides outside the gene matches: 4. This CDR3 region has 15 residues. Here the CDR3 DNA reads TGCGCCAGCAGCTGGGGGACTAGCGAATACAATGAGCAGTTCTTC. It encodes CASSWGTSEYNEQFF.

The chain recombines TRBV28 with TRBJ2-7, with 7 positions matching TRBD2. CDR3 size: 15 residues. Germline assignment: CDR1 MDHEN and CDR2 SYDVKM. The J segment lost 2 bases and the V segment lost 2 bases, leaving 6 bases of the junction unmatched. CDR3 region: CASSLHQGGTYEQYF. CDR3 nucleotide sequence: TGTGCCAGCAGTTTACATCAGGGAGGGACCTACGAGCAGTACTTC.

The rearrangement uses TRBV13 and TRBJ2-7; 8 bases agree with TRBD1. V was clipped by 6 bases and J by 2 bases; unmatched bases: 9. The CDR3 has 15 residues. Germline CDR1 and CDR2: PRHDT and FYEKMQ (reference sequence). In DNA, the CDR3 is TGTGCCAGCAGGCCGGCGGCAGGGGGCCCCTACGAGCAGTACTTC. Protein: CASRPAAGGPYEQYF.

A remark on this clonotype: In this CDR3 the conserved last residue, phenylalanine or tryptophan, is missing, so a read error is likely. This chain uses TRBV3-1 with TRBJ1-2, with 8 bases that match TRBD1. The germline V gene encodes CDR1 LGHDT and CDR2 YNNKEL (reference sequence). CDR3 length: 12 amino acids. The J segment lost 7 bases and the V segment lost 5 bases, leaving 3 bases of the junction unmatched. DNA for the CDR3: TGTGCCAGCAGCGACAGGGGATCTGGCTACACCTCC. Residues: CASSDRGSGYTS.

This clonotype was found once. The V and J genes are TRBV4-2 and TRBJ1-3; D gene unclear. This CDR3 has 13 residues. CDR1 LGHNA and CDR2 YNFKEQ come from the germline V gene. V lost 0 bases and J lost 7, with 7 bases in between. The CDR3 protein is CASSQDAGNTIYF. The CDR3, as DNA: TGTGCCAGCAGCCAAGACGCGGGGAACACCATATATTTT.